The 32 T cell receptor beta chains given below trace back to one sample, sequenced in a study of blood T cells in healthy people across ages. The use of a sample-barcoded 5' primer and a J-beta primer mix characterized a second PCR of roughly 6 to 11 cycles. MiXCR was run by TCRdb on the 5' RACE reads, yielding one entry per CDR3 protein. Among about a million distinct CDR3 sequences listed, roughly 47% were seen once. Sequenced input: blood. The receptors stem from a woman aged 60 to 75 in good health.

The chain carries TRBV2 and TRBJ2-7; D is uncertain. The CDR3 has 13 amino acids. Trimming pared 7 bases from V and 2 bases from J, leaving 12 bases between. The V gene's germline CDR1 is SNHLY and CDR2 FYNNEI. For the CDR3, the DNA is TGTGCCAGCAACGGTGGTTCGACCTACGAGCAGTACTTC. This sequence encodes CASNGGSTYEQYF.

This clonotype was seen a handful of times. The chain joins TRBV2 to TRBJ2-7; 10 positions agree with TRBD2. Germline loops: CDR1 SNHLY, CDR2 FYNNEI. There are 15 residues in the CDR3. Unmatched junction bases numbered 4, after V lost 3 bases and J lost 2 bases. CDR3 sequence (DNA): TGTGCCAGCAGTGAGTCTAGCGGGAGCCCCTACGAGCAGTACTTC. It yields the protein CASSESSGSPYEQYF.

V gene TRBV28 combines with J gene TRBJ2-3, with D unclear. Trimming took off 8 bases at V and 0 bases at J, with 9 bases between the two ends. There are 13 residues in the CDR3. CDR1 is MDHEN and CDR2 is SYDVKM in the germline V gene. The CDR3 region is CASVPPSTDTQYF. DNA for the CDR3: TGTGCCAGCGTCCCACCTAGCACAGATACGCAGTATTTT. Together with reference TRBV28 and TRBJ2-3, the CDR3 gives the full variable domain: DVKVTQSSRYLVKRTGEKVFLECVQDMDHENMFWYRQDPGLGLRLIYFSYDVKMKEKGDIPEGYSVSREKKERFSLILESASTNQTSMYLCASVPPSTDTQYFGPGTRLTVL.

This clonotype was recorded a few times. The chain carries TRBV20-1 and TRBJ2-7, with D perhaps matching TRBD2 (7 bases). Between the trimmed V and J ends, which lost 5 bases and 6 bases, there was a span of 14 bases. CDR3 length: 12 amino acids. Looked up from germline, CDR1 is DFQATT and CDR2 is SNEGSKA (reference sequence). CDR3 in DNA: TGCAGTGCTCTAGCGGACAGTCCCGAGCAGTACTTC. Translation: CSALADSPEQYF.

The chain joins TRBV5-1 to TRBJ2-7, with 10 bases that match TRBD1. The length of the CDR3 is 14 residues. The germline CDR1 and CDR2 sequences are SGHRS and YFSETQ. J gave up 7 bases and V 3 bases, and 7 bases lay outside the gene matches. The CDR3 loop reads CASSSGQGQREQYF. In DNA, the CDR3 is TGCGCCAGCAGCTCGGGACAGGGGCAGCGGGAGCAGTACTTC.

DNA of the CDR3: TGTGCCAGCTCACCTACCCTAGTAACTTTCTCCTACGAGCAGTACTTC. Translated: CASSPTLVTFSYEQYF. The J gene is TRBJ2-7, the V gene TRBV18; unclear D gene. Per the germline V gene, CDR1 is KGHSH and CDR2 is LQKENI. Trimming stripped 3 bases from V and 0 bases from J, with 15 bases between. This CDR3 is built from 16 residues.

CDR3 region: CAISEPYISRSTDTQYF. The CDR3 DNA reads TGTGCCATCAGCGAACCGTATATAAGCAGAAGCACAGATACGCAGTATTTT. The rearrangement joins TRBV10-3 to TRBJ2-3; D is uncertain. The length of the CDR3 is 17 residues. The germline V and J ends were trimmed by 6 bases and 0 bases, with 19 bases remaining between them. The V gene's germline CDR1 is ENHRY and CDR2 SYGVKD.

This chain links TRBV24-1 with TRBJ2-3, with D unclear. The CDR3 totals 15 residues. V dropped 0 bases and J dropped 0 bases, with 6 bases sitting between them. The V gene's germline CDR1 is KGHDR and CDR2 SFDVKD. CDR3: CATSDLAESTDTQYF. The CDR3 DNA reads TGTGCCACCAGTGATTTGGCGGAGAGCACAGATACGCAGTATTTT.

CDR3 DNA: TGTGCCAGCAGTGGCGGGCGGAGCGGGAGGGACACAGATACGCAGTATTTT. Translating gives CASSGGRSGRDTDTQYF. The rearrangement uses TRBV6-4 and TRBJ2-3, with TRBD2 matching 10 bases. CDR1 is MRHNA, CDR2 SNTAGT, per germline. The CDR3 sequence is 17 residues long. Trimming took 4 bases from V and 2 from J; bases not matched to a gene: 9.

This clonotype was detected once. The chain couples TRBV12-3 or TRBV12-4 to TRBJ2-5, with D tentatively TRBD1 or TRBD2 (5 bases each). With 5 bases removed from V and 1 base from J, the gap between germline ends came to 14 bases. The CDR3 extends over 15 amino acids. Written as DNA, the CDR3 is TGTGCCAGCAGTCCCCGGGCAGGGAGCCAAGAGACCCAGTACTTC. Translating gives CASSPRAGSQETQYF.

J is TRBJ2-5 and V is TRBV20-1, with D possibly TRBD1 on 6 matching bases. The DNA matches TRBJ2-7 better at its end, which makes the J call doubtful. The CDR3 length is 16 residues. Germline CDR1 DFQATT, CDR2 SNEGSKA (reference sequence). CDR3 sequence: CSARGAVVRNRAEQYF. The CDR3 coding sequence is TGCAGTGCTAGAGGTGCGGTGGTGAGAAACAGGGCCGAGCAGTACTTC.

This clonotype was observed a handful of times. The gene calls are TRBV28 and TRBJ2-3, with TRBD1 matching 10 bases. CDR1 MDHEN and CDR2 SYDVKM come from the germline V gene. This CDR3 comprises 15 residues. V shed 8 bases and J 5 bases; nucleotides not matched to a gene: 10. CDR3 protein: CASARQGARGDTQYF. DNA for the CDR3: TGTGCCAGCGCGAGACAGGGGGCGCGGGGAGATACGCAGTATTTT.

Only a few counts were recorded for this clonotype. The chain combines TRBV27 with TRBJ2-1, with 13 bases identical to TRBD2. The CDR3 covers 15 residues. The V and J ends lost 2 bases and 8 bases, in that order; junction bases with no gene match: 3. The germline gives CDR1 MNHEY, CDR2 SMNVEV (reference sequence). This chain's CDR3 is CASSLSGLAGDEQFF. For the CDR3, the DNA is TGTGCCAGCAGTTTAAGTGGACTAGCGGGAGATGAGCAGTTCTTC.

V is TRBV20-1 and J is TRBJ2-2, with 10 positions matching TRBD2. This CDR3 region has 13 residues. The junction had 2 bases not matched to a gene; V was cut back by 4 bases and J by 6 bases. Germline V gives CDR1 DFQATT, CDR2 SNEGSKA (reference sequence). The CDR3: CSATGTSAGELFF. CDR3 DNA sequence: TGCAGTGCTACCGGGACTAGCGCCGGGGAGCTGTTTTTT.

This clonotype was detected only a few times. This chain connects TRBV7-9 to TRBJ2-3, with 7 bases that match TRBD2. V shed 5 bases and J 2 bases; nucleotides not matched to a gene: 13. The CDR3 spans 17 residues. Germline V gene data show CDR1 as SEHNR and CDR2 as FQNEAQ (reference sequence). In DNA, the CDR3 is TGTGCCAGCAGCCTACTCGCTAGCGGAGGCAACACAGATACGCAGTATTTT. As protein: CASSLLASGGNTDTQYF.

This clonotype was recorded many times. The genes are TRBV7-2 and TRBJ1-2; D gene ambiguous. Between the trimmed V and J ends, which lost 5 bases and 1 base, there was a span of 8 bases. The germline V gene encodes CDR1 SGHTA and CDR2 FQGNSA. The CDR3 is 13 amino acids. CDR3 loop: CASSLQSNYGYTF. CDR3 sequence (DNA): TGTGCCAGCAGCCTACAGAGTAACTATGGCTACACCTTC. The full variable domain, rest sourced from reference TRBV7-2 and TRBJ1-2, is GAGVSQSPSNKVTEKGKDVELRCDPISGHTALYWYRQSLGQGLEFLIYFQGNSAPDKSGLPSDRFSAERTGGSVSTLTIQRTQQEDSAVYLCASSLQSNYGYTFGSGTRLTVV.

The J gene is TRBJ2-7, the V gene TRBV4-3; D not resolved. Trimming shortened V by 0 bases and J by 1 base, and 10 bases separated the two germline ends. The germline CDR1 and CDR2 sequences are LGHNA and YSLEER. The CDR3 is 15 amino acids. CDR3 protein: CASSQDWVGSYEQYF. The CDR3 DNA reads TGCGCCAGCAGCCAAGATTGGGTAGGGTCCTACGAGCAGTACTTC.

This sequence joins TRBV28 and TRBJ2-6; D remains unclear. CDR1 is MDHEN and CDR2 is SYDVKM in the germline V gene. V gave up 6 bases and J gave up 0 bases, with 18 bases separating them. This CDR3 spans 18 amino acids. This chain's CDR3 is CASSGERFASSGANVLTF. CDR3 DNA: TGTGCCAGCAGCGGAGAGCGCTTCGCGAGCTCTGGGGCCAACGTCCTGACTTTC.

The chain combines TRBV20-1 with TRBJ1-6; D not certain. The germline V gene encodes CDR1 DFQATT and CDR2 SNEGSKA (reference sequence). V shed 7 bases and J shed 5 bases, with 9 bases lying between them. This CDR3 comprises 12 residues. The DNA of the CDR3 is TGCAGTGGGGAGCTTAATAATTCACCCCTCCACTTT. It translates to CSGELNNSPLHF.

The chain employs TRBV6-4 and TRBJ2-3, with 7 bases fitting TRBD1. V shed 4 bases and J 6 bases; nucleotides not matched to a gene: 4. Germline-derived CDR1 and CDR2 are MRHNA and SNTAGT. The CDR3 loop spans 13 amino acids. Here the CDR3 DNA reads TGTGCCAGCAGTGCCGGGACAGTGGATACGCAGTATTTT. This sequence encodes CASSAGTVDTQYF.

The chain employs TRBV20-1 and TRBJ2-7; possible D gene TRBD2, 6 bases. The germline CDR1 and CDR2 sequences are DFQATT and SNEGSKA (reference sequence). There are 13 residues in the CDR3. Trimming removed 5 bases from V and 0 bases from J, with 11 bases in between. The CDR3, as DNA: TGCAGTGCTCCGGGGGACTCCTCCTACGAGCAGTACTTC. It codes for CSAPGDSSYEQYF.

The chain is built from TRBV11-1 and TRBJ2-3, with D unclear. V was shortened by 6 bases and J by 6 bases, with 19 bases between the two germline ends. CDR1 is SGHAT and CDR2 is FQDESV in the germline V gene (reference sequence). The CDR3 runs 15 residues. As DNA, the CDR3 is TGTGCCAGCAGGGACCGGACCTTCGCCGGGGATACGCAGTATTTT. Translating it yields CASRDRTFAGDTQYF.

The genes are TRBV4-1 and TRBJ2-7; weak D call: TRBD1 (6 bases). The CDR3 totals 19 residues. Trimming took 0 bases from V and 1 from J, leaving 22 bases between them. Germline-derived CDR1 and CDR2 are MGHRA and YSYEKL. CDR3 nucleotide sequence: TGCGCCAGCAGCCAAGAATTTTGGAAACCCCTCAGGGGTTCCTACGAGCAGTACTTC. Its translation is CASSQEFWKPLRGSYEQYF.

This rearrangement joins TRBV5-5 to TRBJ2-1, with TRBD2 as a possible D gene (7 bases). Between the trimmed V and J ends, which lost 4 bases and 12 bases, there was a span of 20 bases. The germline CDR1 and CDR2 sequences are SGHKS and YYEKEE (reference sequence). This CDR3 has 14 amino acids. CDR3 sequence reads: CASSAVTVGGGQFF. In DNA, the CDR3 is TGTGCCAGCAGCGCCGTAACAGTAGGGGGGGGGCAGTTCTTC. Full variable domain (rest looked up from reference TRBV5-5 and TRBJ2-1): DAGVTQSPTHLIKTRGQQVTLRCSPISGHKSVSWYQQVLGQGPQFIFQYYEKEERGRGNFPDRFSARQFPNYSSELNVNALLLGDSALYLCASSAVTVGGGQFFGPGTRLTVL.

V gene TRBV11-2 combines with J gene TRBJ2-1; no clear D. The CDR3 runs 12 residues. V was clipped by 0 bases and J by 10 bases, with 7 bases between them. Germline-derived CDR1 and CDR2 are SGHAT and FQNNGV. The CDR3 region has the DNA TGTGCCAGCAGCTTAGATCCCGAGGAGCAGTTCTTC. This sequence encodes CASSLDPEEQFF.

The gene calls are TRBV6-1 and TRBJ2-5; D gene uncertain. Trimming pared 5 bases from V and 11 bases from J, leaving 21 bases between. The CDR3 has 14 residues. The germline V gene has CDR1 MNHNS and CDR2 SASEGT. The CDR3 DNA reads as TGTGCCAGCAGTTTGGACGGCTTCTACAATGAGCAGTACTTC. Its translation is CASSLDGFYNEQYF.

The chain recombines TRBV7-2 with TRBJ2-6; 8 bases map to TRBD2. The J segment lost 2 bases and the V segment lost 5 bases, leaving 5 bases of the junction unmatched. Germline V gene lookup returns CDR1 SGHTA and CDR2 FQGNSA. The length of the CDR3 is 16 residues. The CDR3 loop is CASSLSGSPGANVLTF. The CDR3 nucleotides are TGTGCCAGCAGCCTCAGCGGGAGTCCTGGGGCCAACGTCCTGACTTTC.

This sequence joins TRBV2 and TRBJ2-6; D is possibly TRBD2 (5 bases). Germline V gene lookup returns CDR1 SNHLY and CDR2 FYNNEI. Trimming pared 3 bases from V and 0 bases from J, leaving 6 bases between. The CDR3 runs to 15 residues. In DNA, the CDR3 is TGTGCCAGCAGTGAGAGGGTCTCTGGGGCCAACGTCCTGACTTTC. It yields the protein CASSERVSGANVLTF.

In its sample, this clonotype was seen a few times. The chain joins TRBV28 to TRBJ2-7; D not resolved. This CDR3 is 15 amino acids long. The V and J ends lost 4 bases and 4 bases respectively, with 17 bases between them. In germline, CDR1 is MDHEN, CDR2 SYDVKM. The CDR3 loop reads CASSSLHRGTYEQYF. The CDR3, as DNA: TGTGCCAGCAGTTCCCTACACCGCGGTACATACGAGCAGTACTTC.

The rearrangement joins TRBV28 to TRBJ2-4; 14 positions agree with TRBD2. V lost 5 bases to trimming and J lost 7 bases; unmatched junction nucleotides: 10. The CDR3 is 17 residues long. Germline V lookup: CDR1 MDHEN, CDR2 SYDVKM. Here the CDR3 DNA reads TGTGCCAGCAGTGGGGCCGGGACTAGCGGGAGTAGGAACATTCAGTACTTC. Translation gives CASSGAGTSGSRNIQYF.

J is TRBJ2-1 and V is TRBV24-1; the D gene is possibly TRBD1 (6 bases). The CDR3 loop spans 11 amino acids. Trimming took off 9 bases at V and 7 bases at J, with 9 bases between the two ends. CDR1 and CDR2 from the germline V gene are KGHDR and SFDVKD. The CDR3 loop reads CATGQLNEQFF. DNA of the CDR3: TGTGCCACCGGACAGCTAAATGAGCAGTTCTTC.

This clonotype was detected once. This rearrangement joins TRBV29-1 to TRBJ1-1; D is unresolved. Germline loops: CDR1 SQVTM, CDR2 ANQGSEA. The CDR3 has 12 residues. V shed 8 bases and J shed 4 bases, with 14 bases lying between them. The CDR3 reads CSLIREGTEAFF. As DNA, the CDR3 is TGCAGCCTAATACGGGAGGGCACTGAAGCTTTCTTT.